This T cell receptor beta chain is drawn from a study of cytomegalovirus exposure and HLA in healthy donors. The donors were in the roughly 120-subject validation cohort; that cohort was separate from the roughly 700-subject first cohort. The assay was immunoSEQ multiplex PCR, and TCRdb's table has in-frame clones only and misses some. The repertoire holds more than 200,000 clones, with about 92% as singletons. In the case of this clone: Its antigen is unidentified.

Between the trimmed V and J ends, which lost 5 bases and 3 bases, there was a span of 17 bases. From germline, CDR1 is MDHEN and CDR2 SYDVKM. This CDR3 is 16 amino acids long. Study-level points and caveats: Reported results showed that the classifier diagnosed cytomegalovirus status with high specificity and sensitivity. The study found most TCR sequences rare, yet found some public TCRs in many donors. That first-cohort TCR clusters tended to co-occur in the 95 to 150 validation repertoires was found in a later analysis.

Sequences were obtained from PBMCs. The origin of this receptor is a woman in her thirties in good health and CMV-seronegative. V and J are TRBV28 and TRBJ1-5; no firm D call. The CDR3 region is CASSLPGSVFNQPQHF. The CDR3 nucleotides read TGTGCCAGCAGTCTACCGGGGTCAGTTTTCAATCAGCCCCAGCATTTT.